Listed here are 2 T cell receptor beta chains from one sample, sequenced in a study of blood T cell repertoires in COVID-19. Measured with immunoSEQ multiplex PCR; TCRdb has only the in-frame clones, and not every one. The top ten hold 0.95% to 1.5% of the sample, which has 120,000 or so clones, 88% seen once. Sequenced input: peripheral blood. These receptors came from a woman over 75 with acute or convalescent COVID-19.

CDR3: CASSLGQRGYTF. Written as DNA, the CDR3 is TGTGCCAGCAGCCTCGGACAGCGGGGCTACACCTTC. The chain recombines TRBV3-1 (or the pseudogene TRBV3-2) with TRBJ1-2; TRBD1 might be the D (6 bases). V was trimmed by 4 bases and J by 8 bases, leaving 11 bases between them. The CDR3 sequence is 12 residues long. CDR1 LGHDT and CDR2 YNNKEL come from the germline V gene (reference sequence).

V is TRBV28 and J is TRBJ2-6; D perhaps matches TRBD1 (5 bases). The CDR3 consists of 14 residues. V was cut by 6 bases and J by 3 bases, with 9 bases left in between. In germline, CDR1 is MDHEN, CDR2 SYDVKM. In nucleotides, the CDR3 is TGTGCCAGCAGCGCAGGGTATGGGGCCAACGTCCTGACTTTC. Its translation: CASSAGYGANVLTF. Variable domain in full (rest from reference TRBV28 and TRBJ2-6): DVKVTQSSRYLVKRTGEKVFLECVQDMDHENMFWYRQDPGLGLRLIYFSYDVKMKEKGDIPEGYSVSREKKERFSLILESASTNQTSMYLCASSAGYGANVLTFGAGSRLTVL.